These 30 T cell receptor beta chains were all obtained from the same sample, sequenced in a study of T cells in Graves' hyperthyroidism and ophthalmopathy. TCR beta CDR3 regions were amplified from RNA. An initial round of RT-PCR targeting the TCR CDR3 relied on the HTBI primer set. TCRdb reprocessed the multiplex PCR reads with MiXCR, giving one entry per CDR3 protein. The sample consists of about 610,000 distinct CDR3 sequences, approximately 14% of them appearing once. Sequencing input: blood. Receptors were obtained from a middle-aged woman with Graves' ophthalmopathy.

The V gene is TRBV6-1, the J gene TRBJ1-2; 7 positions agree with TRBD1. The germline V gene has CDR1 MNHNS and CDR2 SASEGT. This CDR3 contains 15 residues. J gave up 4 bases and V 7 bases, and 12 bases lay outside the gene matches. The CDR3 reads CASMAGQDSVYGYTF. CDR3 sequence (DNA): TGTGCCAGCATGGCCGGACAGGACTCCGTCTATGGCTACACCTTC.

This clonotype has a count of ten or more. The chain carries TRBV6-5 and TRBJ1-3; no clear D. Germline V gene lookup returns CDR1 MNHEY and CDR2 SVGAGI. The CDR3 spans 15 residues. Deletions cut 6 bases from V and 3 bases from J, with 15 bases between. CDR3 amino acids: CASSYLEDFGNTIYF. Written as DNA, the CDR3 is TGTGCCAGCAGCTATTTGGAAGACTTTGGAAACACCATATATTTT.

The chain joins TRBV19 to TRBJ2-7, with D perhaps TRBD1 (6 bases). Germline V gene data show CDR1 as LNHDA and CDR2 as SQIVND (reference sequence). The CDR3 totals 15 residues. Trimming shortened V by 5 bases and J by 0 bases, and 14 bases separated the two germline ends. The CDR3 DNA sequence: TGTGCCAGTAGTCCCTCGGACAGAAGCTCCTACGAGCAGTACTTC. Amino acid sequence: CASSPSDRSSYEQYF.

In its sample, this clonotype was seen many times. V and J are TRBV12-3 or TRBV12-4 and TRBJ2-7; 12 bases fit TRBD1. V lost 2 bases and J lost 7; bases outside the gene matches: 9. There are 16 residues in the CDR3. This chain's CDR3 is CASSLWAGQGAREQYF. CDR3 in DNA: TGTGCCAGCAGTTTATGGGCGGGACAGGGGGCGAGGGAGCAGTACTTC.

This clonotype was detected ten times or more. The genes are TRBV13 and TRBJ2-7, with a possible D match to TRBD2 (6 bases). Trimming pared 4 bases from V and 2 bases from J, leaving 18 bases between. The CDR3 runs to 16 residues. CDR1 is PRHDT, CDR2 FYEKMQ, per germline (reference sequence). The CDR3 here is CASSWTTGRNTYEQYF. The CDR3 nucleotides are TGTGCCAGCAGCTGGACTACGGGGAGGAACACCTACGAGCAGTACTTC.

This clonotype has ten or more counts. The chain has TRBV2 and TRBJ2-7, with 7 positions matching TRBD2. There are 15 residues in the CDR3. Germline CDR1 reads SNHLY; CDR2 reads FYNNEI. J gave up 4 bases and V 6 bases, and 12 bases lay outside the gene matches. The CDR3 sequence is CASRARLALSYEQYF. DNA of the CDR3: TGTGCCAGCAGGGCGAGACTAGCACTCTCATACGAGCAGTACTTC. Drawing the rest from reference TRBV2 and TRBJ2-7, the complete variable domain is EPEVTQTPSHQVTQMGQEVILRCVPISNHLYFYWYRQILGQKVEFLVSFYNNEISEKSEIFDDQFSVERPDGSNFTLKIRSTKLEDSAMYFCASRARLALSYEQYFGPGTRLTVT.

The V and J genes are TRBV6-1 and TRBJ1-1; D call uncertain. The V end lost 6 bases, the J end lost 7 bases, and 9 bases lay between the germline ends. Germline loops: CDR1 MNHNS, CDR2 SASEGT. CDR3 length equals 11 residues. The CDR3 DNA sequence: TGTGCCAGCAGAGCCCGACGTGAAGCTTTCTTT. This codes for CASRARREAFF.

This clonotype was counted ten times or more. This chain joins TRBV7-3 and TRBJ2-5; a weak D match, TRBD1 (5 bases). The length of the CDR3 is 16 residues. V lost 1 base to trimming and J lost 2 bases, with 14 bases between them. CDR1 SGHTA and CDR2 FQGTGA come from the germline V gene. The CDR3 bases are TGTGCCAGCAGCTTAAGTCAGGGTTTAGGACAAGAGACCCAGTACTTC. Protein: CASSLSQGLGQETQYF.

In its sample, this clonotype was seen a few times. The chain carries TRBV27 and TRBJ2-7; a weak D match, TRBD1 (6 bases). Germline V gene sequence: CDR1 MNHEY, CDR2 SMNVEV (reference sequence). Trimming pared 3 bases from V and 8 bases from J, leaving 17 bases between. This CDR3 comprises 14 residues. The CDR3 region is CASSFSSGQSQQYF. The CDR3 coding sequence is TGTGCCAGCAGTTTTTCGTCCGGACAGAGTCAGCAGTACTTC.

This chain uses TRBV6-2 or TRBV6-3 with TRBJ2-5; D is possibly TRBD1 (5 bases). This CDR3 comprises 13 residues. Per germline, CDR1 MNHEY and CDR2 SVGEGT. Trimming removed 2 bases at V and 5 bases at J, with 9 bases between. The CDR3 DNA is TGTGCCAGCAGTTACAGCAGGGCGGAGACCCAGTACTTC. Translation gives CASSYSRAETQYF.

This clonotype was picked up a small number of times. The genes are TRBV20-1 and TRBJ2-7; D perhaps matches TRBD1 (5 bases). This CDR3 has 14 amino acids. Germline V lookup: CDR1 DFQATT, CDR2 SNEGSKA (reference sequence). Trimming cost V 0 bases and J 3 bases, with 12 bases left between them. CDR3: CSARDAGHDYEQYF. DNA of the CDR3: TGCAGTGCTAGAGATGCCGGACACGACTACGAGCAGTACTTC.

This clonotype was detected only a few times. This chain links TRBV12-3 or TRBV12-4 with TRBJ2-7; D perhaps matches TRBD2 (6 bases). The germline V and J ends were trimmed by 2 bases and 6 bases, with 17 bases remaining between them. This CDR3 contains 15 residues. This CDR3 is CASSLISGPEGEQYF. The CDR3 DNA follows: TGTGCCAGCAGTTTAATAAGCGGGCCAGAGGGCGAGCAGTACTTC.

CDR3 sequence (DNA): TGTGCCAGCAGCCAAGAACTAGCGGAGTACGAGCAGTACTTC. Its translation: CASSQELAEYEQYF. The chain carries TRBV3-1 and TRBJ2-7, with 8 positions matching TRBD2. Germline CDR1 reads LGHDT; CDR2 reads YNNKEL (reference sequence). Germline trimming cut 0 bases from V and 4 bases from J; bases unmatched to any gene: 2. The CDR3 is 14 amino acids.

This clonotype was recorded at least ten times. The chain employs TRBV19 and TRBJ2-7; 9 bases line up with TRBD1. Germline loops: CDR1 LNHDA, CDR2 SQIVND (reference sequence). This CDR3 comprises 14 residues. V was pared by 6 bases and J by 4 bases, with 7 bases of the junction left unmatched. Here the CDR3 reads CASSKPGQGYEQYF. The CDR3 DNA reads TGTGCCAGTAGCAAACCGGGACAGGGTTACGAGCAGTACTTC.

This sequence joins TRBV30 and TRBJ2-7; tentatively, D is TRBD1 or TRBD2 (6 bases each). Germline V gene sequence: CDR1 GTSNPN, CDR2 SVGIG (reference sequence). The CDR3 runs 15 residues. V lost 0 bases and J 6 bases, leaving 18 bases between the germline ends. The CDR3 DNA is TGTGCCTGGAGTGTTAGGGGGGCTACTGGGCTCGAGCAGTACTTC. It is translated as CAWSVRGATGLEQYF.

This clonotype was found many times. The chain links TRBV25-1 to TRBJ2-7, with D maybe TRBD2 (6 bases). The CDR3 is 15 residues long. In germline, CDR1 is MGHDK, CDR2 SYGVNS. V gave up 2 bases and J gave up 3 bases, with 14 bases separating them. For the CDR3, the DNA is TGTGCCAGCAGTGAACTCGATAGGCGGGACTACGAGCAGTACTTC. It codes for CASSELDRRDYEQYF.

This clonotype was recorded at least ten times. The genes are TRBV28 and TRBJ1-6; D call uncertain. Germline-derived CDR1 and CDR2 are MDHEN and SYDVKM. With 5 bases removed from V and 9 bases from J, the gap between germline ends came to 14 bases. The CDR3 has 14 amino acids. CDR3 sequence reads: CASSPNGQTSPLHF. CDR3 bases: TGTGCCAGCAGTCCTAATGGGCAGACTTCACCCCTCCACTTT. Variable domain in full (rest from reference TRBV28 and TRBJ1-6): DVKVTQSSRYLVKRTGEKVFLECVQDMDHENMFWYRQDPGLGLRLIYFSYDVKMKEKGDIPEGYSVSREKKERFSLILESASTNQTSMYLCASSPNGQTSPLHFGNGTRLTVT.

Concerning this clonotype itself: A much larger clonotype is one base distant, so this may be a read error. This chain links TRBV7-2 with TRBJ1-1, with D unclear. The CDR3 has 14 residues. Per the germline V gene, CDR1 is SGHTA and CDR2 is FQGNSA. V was cut by 5 bases and J by 8 bases, with 18 bases left in between. This chain's CDR3 is CASSPSGWIEEAFF. The CDR3 region has the DNA TGTGCCAGCAGCCCCTCGGGCTGGATCGAGGAAGCTTTCTTT.

This clonotype was recorded a few times. The chain employs TRBV10-2 and TRBJ2-5; D perhaps matches TRBD2 (6 bases). The CDR3 runs 13 residues. Deletions cut 8 bases from V and 1 base from J, with 11 bases between. Germline loops: CDR1 WSHSY, CDR2 SAAADI. Here the CDR3 reads CASSQTSQETQYF. CDR3 in DNA: TGCGCCAGCTCCCAGACTAGCCAAGAGACCCAGTACTTC.

This clonotype was counted at least ten times. The J gene is TRBJ2-2, the V gene TRBV28, with D uncertain. This CDR3 is 13 amino acids long. Looked up from germline, CDR1 is MDHEN and CDR2 is SYDVKM. V lost 7 bases and J lost 1, with 7 bases in between. DNA for the CDR3: TGTGCCAGCACCCCCCTGAACACCGGGGAGCTGTTTTTT. Translation: CASTPLNTGELFF.

This clonotype was observed many times. This chain joins TRBV6-5 and TRBJ1-2; 7 bases are a match to TRBD1. The length of the CDR3 is 13 residues. In germline, CDR1 is MNHEY, CDR2 SVGAGI. V gave up 7 bases and J gave up 6 bases; unmatched junction bases: 8. The CDR3 nucleotides are TGTGCCAGCACATCGACAGGGTACGATGGCTACACCTTC. Its protein product is CASTSTGYDGYTF.

This clonotype was detected only a few times. This rearrangement joins TRBV19 to TRBJ2-4; TRBD2 matches at 11 bases. CDR3 size: 19 residues. The V gene end was trimmed by 2 bases and the J gene end by 7 bases; junction bases not matched to a gene: 16. The germline CDR1 and CDR2 sequences are LNHDA and SQIVND (reference sequence). CDR3 residues: CASSIRGGVTSGSRNIQYF. The CDR3 DNA reads as TGTGCCAGTAGTATACGGGGTGGGGTCACTAGCGGGAGTAGGAACATTCAGTACTTC. The entire variable domain, with the rest obtained from reference TRBV19 and TRBJ2-4, is as follows: DGGITQSPKYLFRKEGQNVTLSCEQNLNHDAMYWYRQDPGQGLRLIYYSQIVNDFQKGDIAEGYSVSREKKESFPLTVTSAQKNPTAFYLCASSIRGGVTSGSRNIQYFGAGTRLSVL.

In this sample, this clonotype turned up a few times. V is TRBV5-1 and J is TRBJ2-7; 12 nucleotides line up with TRBD2. The CDR3 runs 16 residues. After removal of 2 bases from V and 2 bases from J, the junction contained 5 bases not matched to a gene. Germline V lookup: CDR1 SGHRS, CDR2 YFSETQ. The CDR3 reads CASSFIRTSGTYEQYF. The CDR3 DNA follows: TGCGCCAGCAGCTTCATTCGGACTAGCGGGACCTACGAGCAGTACTTC.

This clonotype has a count of ten or more. The CDR3 reads CASTKRRAGGPNEQYF. DNA of the CDR3: TGTGCCAGCACAAAACGAAGAGCGGGAGGGCCCAACGAGCAGTACTTC. The V and J genes are TRBV6-2 or TRBV6-3 and TRBJ2-7, with 10 bases identical to TRBD2. Germline values: CDR1 MNHEY, CDR2 SVGEGT. The CDR3 loop spans 16 amino acids. With 7 bases clipped from V and 5 bases from J, the junction kept 14 bases outside the gene matches.

The genes are TRBV7-2 and TRBJ2-5; the D gene is possibly TRBD2 (7 bases). There are 16 residues in the CDR3. The germline V gene encodes CDR1 SGHTA and CDR2 FQGNSA. V was shortened by 1 base and J by 4 bases, with 16 bases between the two germline ends. DNA of the CDR3: TGTGCCAGCAGCTTAGTTGCGGGGGCTCGGATAGAGACCCAGTACTTC. The encoded protein is CASSLVAGARIETQYF.

J is TRBJ1-6 and V is TRBV6-9; D not certain. Germline V lookup: CDR1 MNHGY, CDR2 SVAAGI. This CDR3 region has 12 residues. V lost 4 bases, J lost 9 bases, and 7 bases lay in between. The CDR3 DNA reads TGTGCCAGCAGTTCTGCAAGTTCACCCCTCCACTTT. This sequence encodes CASSSASSPLHF.

V gene TRBV6-1 combines with J gene TRBJ1-2; D unresolved. Germline-derived CDR1 and CDR2 are MNHNS and SASEGT. The CDR3 is made up of 11 amino acids. Trimming removed 7 bases at V and 4 bases at J, with 7 bases between. The CDR3 DNA follows: TGTGCCAGCACGGCCGCCTATGGCTACACCTTC. It translates to CASTAAYGYTF.

This clonotype was seen repeatedly, ten times or more. CDR3 sequence (DNA): TGTGCCAGCAGTTATGAAGGCAGGGCGGCGTATGGCTACACCTTC. It translates to CASSYEGRAAYGYTF. V gene TRBV6-2 or TRBV6-3 combines with J gene TRBJ1-2; a possible D gene is TRBD1 (5 bases). V was clipped by 3 bases and J by 5 bases, with 16 bases between them. The CDR3 has 15 residues. CDR1 and CDR2 (germline): MNHEY, SVGEGT.

The chain carries TRBV25-1 and TRBJ2-4; D assignment may be TRBD1 or TRBD2 (5 bases each). V lost 3 bases and J lost 2, with 14 bases in between. The CDR3 extends over 16 amino acids. Per the germline V gene, CDR1 is MGHDK and CDR2 is SYGVNS. This chain's CDR3 is CASSDPRDGSKNIQYF. The DNA for the CDR3 is TGTGCCAGCAGTGACCCCCGGGACGGGTCCAAAAACATTCAGTACTTC.

This clonotype has more than one count but fewer than ten. The CDR3 coding sequence is TGCGCCAGCAGCCAAGATCTGTTGGGGACAGACAGCTATGGCTACACCTTC. It is translated as CASSQDLLGTDSYGYTF. The J gene is TRBJ1-2, the V gene TRBV4-1; 7 bases are shared with TRBD1. The CDR3 has 17 residues. Trimming took 0 bases from V and 4 from J; bases not matched to a gene: 11. From germline, CDR1 is MGHRA and CDR2 YSYEKL.